This TCR beta chain was identified in a study of blood T cell repertoires in COVID-19. Study background: PBMCs, B-cell-depleted T cells, or T cells were the source of the cDNA or gDNA that made up the material.

Sequenced by immunoSEQ multiplex PCR; TCRdb stores in-frame clones only, minus some. The table shows 120,000 to 150,000 clones, with approximately 86% occurring only once. The sequence was obtained from a woman aged 45-65 years with acute or convalescent COVID-19. The specimen sequenced was peripheral blood.

CDR3 sequence: CASSLALTGINTGELFF. CDR3 sequence (DNA): TGTGCCAGCAGCTTAGCGCTGACGGGGATTAACACCGGGGAGCTGTTTTTT. The chain combines TRBV7-6 with TRBJ2-2; tentatively, D is TRBD2 (5 bases). The V end lost 0 bases, the J end lost 2 bases, and 13 bases lay between the germline ends. CDR1 is SGHVS, CDR2 FNYEAQ, per germline. This CDR3 has 17 amino acids.